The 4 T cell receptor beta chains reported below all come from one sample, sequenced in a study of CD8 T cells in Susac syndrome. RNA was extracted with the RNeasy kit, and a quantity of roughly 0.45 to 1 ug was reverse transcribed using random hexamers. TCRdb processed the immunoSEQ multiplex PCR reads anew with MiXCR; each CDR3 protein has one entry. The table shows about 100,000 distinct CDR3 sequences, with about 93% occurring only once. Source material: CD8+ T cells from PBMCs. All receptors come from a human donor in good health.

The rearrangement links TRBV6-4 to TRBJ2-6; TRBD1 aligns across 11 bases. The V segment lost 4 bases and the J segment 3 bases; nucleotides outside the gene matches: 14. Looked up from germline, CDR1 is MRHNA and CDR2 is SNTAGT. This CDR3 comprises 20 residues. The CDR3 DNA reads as TGTGCCAGCAGTGCCTCCGGGACAGGGGGTGACTCTCATGGGGCCAACGTCCTGACTTTC. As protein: CASSASGTGGDSHGANVLTF.

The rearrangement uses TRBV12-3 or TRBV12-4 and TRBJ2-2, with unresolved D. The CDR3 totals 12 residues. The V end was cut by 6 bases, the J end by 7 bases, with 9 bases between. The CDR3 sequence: CASRSQSGELFF. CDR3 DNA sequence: TGTGCCAGCAGGTCCCAGAGCGGGGAGCTGTTTTTT.

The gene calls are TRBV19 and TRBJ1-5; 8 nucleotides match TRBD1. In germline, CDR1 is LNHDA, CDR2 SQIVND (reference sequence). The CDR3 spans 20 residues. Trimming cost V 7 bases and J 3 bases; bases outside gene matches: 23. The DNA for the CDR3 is TGTGCCAGTACTCCCATTCAGGTGTTGGGACAGGTACACCTCAATCAGCCCCAGCATTTT. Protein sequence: CASTPIQVLGQVHLNQPQHF.

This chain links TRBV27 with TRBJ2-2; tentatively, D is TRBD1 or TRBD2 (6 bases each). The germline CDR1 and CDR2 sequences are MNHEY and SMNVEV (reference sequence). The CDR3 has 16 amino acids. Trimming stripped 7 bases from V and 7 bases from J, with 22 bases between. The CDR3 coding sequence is TGTGCCAGCAATCCAGGGTCCGGGGGCGCCGGCGGGGAGCTGTTTTTT. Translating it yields CASNPGSGGAGGELFF.